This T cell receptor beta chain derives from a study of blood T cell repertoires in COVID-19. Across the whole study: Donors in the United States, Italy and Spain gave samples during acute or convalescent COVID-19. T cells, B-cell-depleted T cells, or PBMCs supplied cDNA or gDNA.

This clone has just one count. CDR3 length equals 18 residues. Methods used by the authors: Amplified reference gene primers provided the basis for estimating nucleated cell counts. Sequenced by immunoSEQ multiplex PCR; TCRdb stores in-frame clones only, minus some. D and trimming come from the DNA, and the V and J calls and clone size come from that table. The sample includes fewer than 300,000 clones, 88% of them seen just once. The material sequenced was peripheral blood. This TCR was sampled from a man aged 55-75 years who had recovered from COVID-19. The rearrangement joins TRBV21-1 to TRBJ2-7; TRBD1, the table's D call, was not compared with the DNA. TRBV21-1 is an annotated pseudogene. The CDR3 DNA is TGTGCCAGCAGCATCCCCCAGAGGGGGACAGGGAGGTGGGACGAGCAGTACTTC. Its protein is CASSIPQRGTGRWDEQYF.